This T cell receptor beta chain comes out of a study of T cells after yellow fever vaccination. Overall study findings and caveats: It was a weaker secondary response, yet one that peaked faster, at day 5 versus 15. The study re-detected most primary-vaccination clones after the booster (roughly 95% CD4, 88% CD8). Clonotypes found in both CD4 and CD8 compartments made up a small share.

This clonotype appeared a few times. The antigen is unknown. They built TCR cDNA with 5'RACE template switching, a step that put in a universal primer site and UMIs. Each CDR3 protein is one row after TCRdb ran MiXCR on the 5' RACE reads. The repertoire holds 450,000 to 550,000 distinct CDR3 sequences, 21% seen once, with 16% in the top ten. The clonotype originates from a man in his late teens or twenties who received the YFV17D yellow fever vaccine. Sequenced here: PBMCs, sampled roughly 23 days after the first yellow fever vaccination.

This CDR3 is CSARPWTENTEAFF. CDR3 DNA: TGCAGTGCTAGACCTTGGACGGAGAACACTGAAGCTTTCTTT. The rearrangement joins TRBV20-1 to TRBJ1-1; unclear D gene. Trimming stripped 2 bases from V and 1 base from J, with 11 bases between. Germline assignment: CDR1 DFQATT and CDR2 SNEGSKA (reference sequence). This CDR3 is built from 14 residues.